The 27 T cell receptor beta chains below come from one sample, sequenced in a study of post-analysis software for immune sequencing data. Study outcomes and limitations: Comparison of patients with controls showed four or five TRBV segments more frequent in patients, TRBV5-6, TRBV5-1 and TRBV20-1 among them.

Their recognized antigens are unknown. Tagging with unique molecular identifiers was a feature of the TCR beta cDNA libraries. TCRdb re-called the PCR reads with MiXCR, one entry per CDR3 protein. The sample holds about 540,000 distinct CDR3 sequences, around a third seen once. Input material: blood. These receptors all stem from a girl under 18 with multiple sclerosis.

This clonotype was counted between two and nine times. The rearrangement joins TRBV4-2 to TRBJ2-3; 10 bases map to TRBD2. The CDR3 runs to 17 residues. Germline values: CDR1 LGHNA, CDR2 YNFKEQ. The ends lost 0 bases at V and 1 base at J; junction bases unmatched: 4. The CDR3 protein is CASSQEGLAGGTDTQYF. The CDR3 DNA reads TGTGCCAGCAGCCAAGAGGGGCTAGCGGGAGGCACAGATACGCAGTATTTT.

The J gene is TRBJ2-1, the V gene TRBV5-1; D remains unclear. The V end was cut by 2 bases, the J end by 5 bases, with 8 bases between. CDR3 length: 13 residues. Germline CDR1 reads SGHRS; CDR2 reads YFSETQ. The CDR3 region has the DNA TGCGCCAGCAGCTTCCCTACCGACAATGAGCAGTTCTTC. Translated, it gives CASSFPTDNEQFF.

Regarding this clonotype: An end of the junction does not agree with germline; a read error may underlie this. The chain combines TRBV5-1 with TRBJ1-1, with 9 bases matching TRBD1. CDR3 size: 16 residues. The germline CDR1 and CDR2 sequences are SGHRS and YFSETQ. The CDR3 DNA reads TGCGCCAGCAGTTACGGGACAGGGACGTTGAACACCGAAGCTTTCTTT. It yields the protein CASSYGTGTLNTEAFF.

The chain joins TRBV28 to TRBJ1-2; no definite D call. The CDR3 runs to 15 residues. Trimming cost V 1 base and J 8 bases, with 17 bases left between them. Germline loops: CDR1 MDHEN, CDR2 SYDVKM. CDR3 nucleotide sequence: TGTGCCAGCAGTTTATCGGAGACCACCCGGCGCGGCTACACCTTC. Amino acid sequence: CASSLSETTRRGYTF.

The chain uses TRBV20-1 and TRBJ2-2; no clear D gene. CDR1 is DFQATT, CDR2 SNEGSKA, per germline (reference sequence). Trimming stripped 2 bases from V and 6 bases from J, with 4 bases between. The CDR3 has 11 amino acids. The CDR3 loop reads CSARMPGELFF. Here the CDR3 DNA reads TGCAGTGCTAGAATGCCCGGGGAGCTGTTTTTT.

The J gene is TRBJ2-7, the V gene TRBV5-1, with D perhaps matching TRBD1 or TRBD2 (5 bases each). V was pared by 2 bases and J by 0 bases, with 12 bases between. The CDR3 length is 15 residues. The germline V gene encodes CDR1 SGHRS and CDR2 YFSETQ. The CDR3 sequence is CASSLPGRSSYEQYF. The CDR3 DNA reads TGCGCCAGCAGCTTACCGGGACGGAGCTCCTACGAGCAGTACTTC.

The genes are TRBV5-1 and TRBJ2-1, with 9 bases that match TRBD1. CDR1 is SGHRS, CDR2 YFSETQ, per germline. The CDR3 spans 16 residues. Trimming removed 3 bases from V and 0 bases from J; junction bases left unmatched: 4. The CDR3: CASSSTGGSSYNEQFF. CDR3 DNA: TGCGCCAGCAGCTCGACAGGGGGAAGCTCCTACAATGAGCAGTTCTTC.

The V and J genes are TRBV10-3 and TRBJ2-5; TRBD1 matches at 10 bases. Germline loops: CDR1 ENHRY, CDR2 SYGVKD. The CDR3 is made up of 13 amino acids. In nucleotides, the CDR3 is TGTGTCACCAACCGGGACAGGGGAGAGACCCAGTACTTC. Protein product: CVTNRDRGETQYF.

This clonotype was seen a few times. This rearrangement joins TRBV29-1 to TRBJ1-1; 7 nucleotides align to TRBD1. Trimming removed 7 bases from V and 3 bases from J; junction bases left unmatched: 5. This CDR3 has 12 residues. Germline loops: CDR1 SQVTM, CDR2 ANQGSEA. For the CDR3, the DNA is TGCAGCGGTGACAGGGTTGACACTGAAGCTTTCTTT. This codes for CSGDRVDTEAFF.

The chain joins TRBV10-3 to TRBJ1-1, with D unresolved. This CDR3 comprises 14 residues. V was cut by 6 bases and J by 3 bases, with 14 bases left in between. In germline, CDR1 is ENHRY, CDR2 SYGVKD. CDR3 nucleotide sequence: TGTGCCATCAGGGGTTTCGGACCTTACACTGAAGCTTTCTTT. Translating it yields CAIRGFGPYTEAFF.

In this sample, this clonotype turned up many times. The rearrangement links TRBV29-1 to TRBJ1-2; the match to TRBD1 covers 10 bases. Unmatched junction bases numbered 8, after V lost 6 bases and J lost 4 bases. The CDR3 contains 14 residues. The germline CDR1 and CDR2 sequences are SQVTM and ANQGSEA. In DNA form, the CDR3 reads TGCAGCGTGTTCGGACAGGGGGAAGGCTATGGCTACACCTTC. It codes for CSVFGQGEGYGYTF.

This clonotype has a handful of counts. This chain connects TRBV28 to TRBJ2-3; tentative D call: TRBD2 (6 bases). Trimming stripped 3 bases from V and 10 bases from J, with 14 bases between. The CDR3 covers 13 residues. The germline V gene encodes CDR1 MDHEN and CDR2 SYDVKM. CDR3 protein: CASSLLRAGPQYF. The CDR3 DNA reads as TGTGCCAGCAGTTTGTTGCGGGCGGGGCCGCAGTATTTT.

This clonotype appeared a few times. This chain joins TRBV20-1 and TRBJ2-7, with a possible D match to TRBD1 (6 bases). CDR1 and CDR2 from the germline V gene are DFQATT and SNEGSKA (reference sequence). The CDR3 loop spans 12 amino acids. The CDR3 is CKPAEGDYEQYF. The CDR3, as DNA: TGCAAGCCAGCCGAGGGGGACTACGAGCAGTACTTC.

The chain recombines TRBV12-3 or TRBV12-4 with TRBJ2-1, with TRBD2 identical over 13 bases. CDR3 size: 13 residues. V lost 4 bases and J lost 9; bases outside the gene matches: 0. CDR3 in amino acids: CASSWTSGGEQFF. The CDR3, as DNA: TGTGCCAGCAGTTGGACTAGCGGGGGTGAGCAGTTCTTC.

Here the CDR3 reads CASSSSSGSSGYTF. DNA for the CDR3: TGTGCCAGCAGCTCCTCATCGGGCTCGTCTGGCTACACCTTC. The chain has TRBV7-2 and TRBJ1-2; D is undetermined. The V and J ends lost 4 bases and 7 bases respectively, with 16 bases between them. From germline, CDR1 is SGHTA and CDR2 FQGNSA. CDR3 size: 14 residues. Complete variable domain (other parts from reference TRBV7-2 and TRBJ1-2): GAGVSQSPSNKVTEKGKDVELRCDPISGHTALYWYRQSLGQGLEFLIYFQGNSAPDKSGLPSDRFSAERTGGSVSTLTIQRTQQEDSAVYLCASSSSSGSSGYTFGSGTRLTVV.

A note on this clonotype: One end of the junction is discordant with germline, which a read error may explain. The rearrangement uses TRBV11-1 and TRBJ2-7; D not certain. Germline V gene lookup returns CDR1 SGHAT and CDR2 FQDESV (reference sequence). This CDR3 is built from 14 residues. Written as DNA, the CDR3 is TGTGCCAGCAGCTTTCGACCCTATACCTACGGGCAGTACTTC. Translating gives CASSFRPYTYGQYF. Full variable domain (outside the CDR3, taken from reference TRBV11-1 and TRBJ2-7): EAEVAQSPRYKITEKSQAVAFWCDPISGHATLYWYRQILGQGPELLVQFQDESVVDDSQLPKDRFSAERLKGVDSTLKIQPAELGDSAMYLCASSFRPYTYGQYFGPGTRLTVT.

This rearrangement joins TRBV14 to TRBJ2-4; perhaps TRBD2 as D (5 bases). Germline V CDR1 and CDR2: SGHDN, FVKESK. CDR3 length: 15 amino acids. V was trimmed by 4 bases and J by 13 bases, leaving 23 bases between them. The CDR3 nucleotides are TGTGCCAGCAGCCTAGGCGTGGCGGGCTTTCAAGAGCAGTACTTC. Its protein product is CASSLGVAGFQEQYF.

The rearrangement links TRBV20-1 to TRBJ1-1; perhaps TRBD1 as D (5 bases). The CDR3 spans 15 residues. With 3 bases removed from V and 0 bases from J, the gap between germline ends came to 14 bases. In germline, CDR1 is DFQATT, CDR2 SNEGSKA (reference sequence). The DNA for the CDR3 is TGCAGTGCTAGCTATCTAGCAGGGTTGAACACTGAAGCTTTCTTT. This translates into CSASYLAGLNTEAFF.

V is TRBV5-1 and J is TRBJ2-2; 10 nucleotides match TRBD2. CDR3 size: 15 residues. The trim removed 6 bases at V and 8 bases at J, leaving 10 bases unmatched. In germline, CDR1 is SGHRS, CDR2 YFSETQ. The CDR3 protein is CASTPGTSGAGELFF. The CDR3 DNA follows: TGCGCCAGCACCCCCGGAACTAGCGGGGCAGGGGAGCTGTTTTTT. The full variable domain, with the rest looked up from reference TRBV5-1 and TRBJ2-2, is KAGVTQTPRYLIKTRGQQVTLSCSPISGHRSVSWYQQTPGQGLQFLFEYFSETQRNKGNFPGRFSGRQFSNSRSEMNVSTLELGDSALYLCASTPGTSGAGELFFGEGSRLTVL.

The J gene is TRBJ2-5, the V gene TRBV20-1, with TRBD2 matching 14 bases. With V trimmed by 0 bases and J by 0 bases, 9 bases remained unmatched. Germline-derived CDR1 and CDR2 are DFQATT and SNEGSKA (reference sequence). The CDR3 consists of 19 residues. As DNA, the CDR3 is TGCAGTGCTAGAGATTTGGGGACTAGCGGGGGTTCATACCAAGAGACCCAGTACTTC. Protein sequence: CSARDLGTSGGSYQETQYF.

This clonotype was counted only a few times. The chain combines TRBV15 with TRBJ1-2, with D tentatively TRBD1 (6 bases). Looked up from germline, CDR1 is LNHNV and CDR2 is YYDKDF (reference sequence). Trimming pared 2 bases from V and 8 bases from J, leaving 12 bases between. The CDR3 totals 13 residues. CDR3 loop: CATSRIGGNGYTF. CDR3 in DNA: TGTGCCACCAGCAGAATAGGGGGGAACGGCTACACCTTC.

V is TRBV5-1 and J is TRBJ2-1; D perhaps matches TRBD2 (5 bases). CDR3 length: 15 residues. Germline CDR1 SGHRS, CDR2 YFSETQ. V was clipped by 3 bases and J by 1 base, with 11 bases between them. CDR3 nucleotide sequence: TGCGCCAGCAGCTCGGGTCGGGAATCCTACAATGAGCAGTTCTTC. It translates to CASSSGRESYNEQFF.

This clonotype was picked up a small number of times. This chain connects TRBV7-2 to TRBJ1-1; no reliable D call. Germline CDR1 SGHTA, CDR2 FQGNSA. With 7 bases removed from V and 3 bases from J, the gap between germline ends came to 12 bases. There are 13 residues in the CDR3. Written as DNA, the CDR3 is TGTGCCAGCAAGGCATACGGCGACACTGAAGCTTTCTTT. This codes for CASKAYGDTEAFF.

This rearrangement joins TRBV2 to TRBJ2-7; tentative D call: TRBD1 (5 bases). The germline V gene encodes CDR1 SNHLY and CDR2 FYNNEI. CDR3 size: 13 residues. Trimming removed 4 bases at V and 0 bases at J, with 7 bases between. The CDR3 reads CASSVDNSYEQYF. Here the CDR3 DNA reads TGTGCCAGCAGTGTGGACAACTCCTACGAGCAGTACTTC.

This chain joins TRBV9 and TRBJ2-7, with D perhaps matching TRBD1 or TRBD2 (5 bases each). The J call may be mistaken, given a closer DNA end match to TRBJ2-4. Germline CDR1 is SGDLS and CDR2 is YYNGEE. The CDR3 sequence is 13 residues long. CDR3 sequence: CASSVVGENIQYF. The CDR3 region has the DNA TGTGCCAGCAGCGTAGTGGGGGAAAACATTCAGTACTTC.

V and J are TRBV4-1 and TRBJ1-2; the match to TRBD1 covers 9 bases. CDR3 size: 15 residues. The ends lost 3 bases at V and 2 bases at J; junction bases unmatched: 4. From germline, CDR1 is MGHRA and CDR2 YSYEKL. CDR3 sequence reads: CASSQGGTGNYGYTF. The CDR3 nucleotides read TGCGCCAGCAGCCAGGGCGGGACAGGGAACTATGGCTACACCTTC.

This clonotype was seen only a few times. The CDR3 loop reads CASSIRGTGLAARGYTF. Here the CDR3 DNA reads TGTGCCAGCAGTATCCGAGGGACAGGGTTAGCAGCCCGTGGCTACACCTTC. The J gene is TRBJ1-2, the V gene TRBV12-3 or TRBV12-4; 9 nucleotides align to TRBD1. V was pared by 5 bases and J by 7 bases, with 17 bases of the junction left unmatched. This CDR3 region has 17 residues.